A selection of T cell receptor beta chains follows, all from one sample in a study of T-cell memory formation after mild COVID-19. TCRdb processed the 5' RACE reads anew with MiXCR; each CDR3 protein has one entry. The table includes some 120,000 distinct CDR3 sequences, more than 15% detected once. Material for sequencing was PBMCs or a T cell subset sorted from them (not recorded which). All receptors derive from a man between 18 and 29 years old who had mild COVID-19 (a few samples of this study predate the infection). Cell type and time point are not known. Each CDR3 is given with its conserved first and last residue. The D gene is left open where the match is weak. Some rows have no size entry. The others give once, few or many, or a class for an expanded clone.

size	V	D	J	DNA	CDR3
many	TRBV30	TRBD1	TRBJ2-6	TGTGCCTGGGGGGACAGGTTATACTCTGGGGCCAACGTCCTGACTTTC	CAWGDRLYSGANVLTF
many	TRBV28	.	TRBJ1-6	TGTGCCAGCAAGAACCCTACCCCAAAAAATTCACCCCTCCACTTT	CASKNPTPKNSPLHF
many	TRBV7-2	TRBD1	TRBJ2-2	TGTGCCAGCAGCCCTTGGACAGGGAACACCGGGGAGCTGTTTTTT	CASSPWTGNTGELFF
.	TRBV12-3/TRBV12-4	.	TRBJ2-6	TGTGCCAGCAGTTTTCCGCTCCTCTCTGGGGCCAACGTCCTGACTTTC	CASSFPLLSGANVLTF
.	TRBV4-2	TRBD1	TRBJ2-2	TGTGCCAGCAGCCAAGATGGGGGACAGGGAGACACCGGGGAGCTGTTTTTT	CASSQDGGQGDTGELFF
.	TRBV29-1	.	TRBJ2-1	TGCAGCGTGGGGACGGGCTCCTACAATGAGCAGTTCTTC	CSVGTGSYNEQFF
.	TRBV5-1	.	TRBJ2-1	TGCGCCAGCAGCCCGGGGGACGGTTACAATGAGCAGTTCTTC	CASSPGDGYNEQFF
few	TRBV5-6	.	TRBJ1-2	TGTGCCAGCAGCCTGCGGACAGCCTTCTATGGCTACACCTTC	CASSLRTAFYGYTF
.	TRBV2	.	TRBJ2-3	TGTGCCAGCAGTGAGTTTGAGACAGATACGCAGTATTTT	CASSEFETDTQYF
.	TRBV10-1	.	TRBJ1-1	TGCGCCAGCAGTGAGTCGGGGGGCACTGAAGCTTTCTTT	CASSESGGTEAFF
.	TRBV4-1	.	TRBJ2-1	TGCGCCAGCAGCCAACTCCGAGTGGGCTCTCGTGTGAATGAGCAGTTCTTC	CASSQLRVGSRVNEQFF
.	TRBV11-2	TRBD1	TRBJ1-2	TGTGCCAGCAGCTTATTGGACAGGGGGCATGGCTACACCTTC	CASSLLDRGHGYTF
.	TRBV7-8	.	TRBJ2-5	TGTGCCAGCAGCTTAGCGGGAACTAGTCGGTGGACCCAGTACTTC	CASSLAGTSRWTQYF
few	TRBV20-1	TRBD2	TRBJ2-1	TGCAGTGCTAGCGGGGGGGCCAATGAGCAGTTCTTC	CSASGGANEQFF
few	TRBV7-6	.	TRBJ1-3	TGTGCCAGCAGCTTAGAGGGAAGAATCCGGGCTGGAAACACCATATATTTT	CASSLEGRIRAGNTIYF
few	TRBV10-3	.	TRBJ2-3	TGTGCCATCAAGGGTAGACTAGAGTTCACAGATACGCAGTATTTT	CAIKGRLEFTDTQYF
many	TRBV4-1	TRBD2	TRBJ2-1	TGCGCCAGCAGCCCCCTCCACCTCAGGGAGGGCTCGGATGAGCAGTTCTTC	CASSPLHLREGSDEQFF
.	TRBV9	.	TRBJ2-2	TGTGCCAGCAGCGACTCCGGGCGAGGGGAGCTGTTTTTT	CASSDSGRGELFF
.	TRBV20-1	TRBD2	TRBJ2-1	TGCAGTGTCTTACTAGCGGGGGTTCACAATGAGCAGTTCTTC	CSVLLAGVHNEQFF
few	TRBV25-1	.	TRBJ1-5	TGTGCCAGCAGTGAAGGTCGACACGGCAATCAGCCCCAGCATTTT	CASSEGRHGNQPQHF